One and the same sample provided the 15 T cell receptor beta chains below, sequenced in a study of shared clonotypes between healthy human individuals. Sequenced by immunoSEQ multiplex PCR; TCRdb stores in-frame clones only, minus some. The sample records about 2.1 million clones, 85% to 95% being singletons. CD8 cells regarded as naive lacked CD45RO, were positively chosen for CCR7, and omitted terminally differentiated effector memory CD45RA+ cells. Source material: naive CD8+ T cells from PBMCs. Receptor source: a man aged 18 to 29 in good health. Some clones in this sample may be carry-over from other donors' samples.

V usage is TRBV4-1 and J usage is TRBJ2-3, with D unclear. The germline gives CDR1 MGHRA, CDR2 YSYEKL. V was pared by 2 bases and J by 2 bases, with 14 bases between. The CDR3 covers 16 residues. The CDR3: CASSQLWPTHTDTQYF. The CDR3 bases are TGCGCCAGCAGCCAACTCTGGCCAACTCACACAGATACGCAGTATTTT.

The chain is built from TRBV27 and TRBJ2-3; D uncertain. V was cut by 7 bases and J by 0 bases, with 26 bases left in between. This CDR3 has 19 residues. Germline CDR1 MNHEY, CDR2 SMNVEV (reference sequence). The CDR3 bases are TGTGCCAGCACCAACCTCACCGGGCCCCGATCCGTTAGCACAGATACGCAGTATTTT. It codes for CASTNLTGPRSVSTDTQYF.

The rearrangement joins TRBV5-1 to TRBJ2-7, with TRBD2 identical over 11 bases. V was clipped by 0 bases and J by 3 bases; unmatched bases: 14. Per germline, CDR1 SGHRS and CDR2 YFSETQ. This CDR3 contains 19 residues. The CDR3 nucleotides read TGCGCCAGCAGCTTGGGTTCCTCGACGGTACTAGCGGGAGACTACGAGCAGTACTTC. Encoded protein: CASSLGSSTVLAGDYEQYF.

J is TRBJ2-1 and V is TRBV7-2; 7 nucleotides align to TRBD2. Germline values: CDR1 SGHTA, CDR2 FQGNSA. V lost 5 bases to trimming and J lost 0 bases; unmatched junction nucleotides: 4. The CDR3 consists of 15 residues. The CDR3 protein is CASSLLAVSYNEQFF. CDR3 DNA sequence: TGTGCCAGCAGCCTTCTAGCGGTCTCCTACAATGAGCAGTTCTTC.

The chain couples TRBV28 to TRBJ2-3, with 12 bases aligning to TRBD2. V shed 5 bases and J 2 bases; nucleotides not matched to a gene: 5. Germline CDR1 and CDR2: MDHEN and SYDVKM. CDR3 length: 16 amino acids. Here the CDR3 reads CASSRRLAGDTDTQYF. DNA of the CDR3: TGTGCCAGCAGTCGTCGACTAGCGGGAGACACAGATACGCAGTATTTT.

The chain uses TRBV6-6 and TRBJ2-5; D unresolved. The CDR3 consists of 12 residues. Trimming took off 1 base at V and 2 bases at J, with 2 bases between the two ends. Germline-derived CDR1 and CDR2 are MNHNY and SVGAGI (reference sequence). DNA of the CDR3: TGTGCCAGCAGTTACTTTCAAGAGACCCAGTACTTC. Translation: CASSYFQETQYF.

This clone was recorded once. CDR3: CASSLGLATSYEQYF. The CDR3 coding sequence is TGTGCCAGCAGCTTAGGACTAGCCACCTCCTACGAGCAGTACTTC. The chain couples TRBV5-6 to TRBJ2-7; 8 bases are shared with TRBD2. This CDR3 has 15 amino acids. Germline V gives CDR1 SGHDT, CDR2 YYEEEE. Trimming took 2 bases from V and 0 from J; bases not matched to a gene: 4.

The chain joins TRBV27 to TRBJ2-5; maybe TRBD2 (6 bases). This CDR3 contains 15 residues. Deletions cut 8 bases from V and 5 bases from J, with 21 bases between. Germline CDR1 MNHEY, CDR2 SMNVEV (reference sequence). The CDR3 DNA sequence: TGTGCCAGCCACCCCGGGAGTTTCAATTGGGAGACCCAGTACTTC. Encoded protein: CASHPGSFNWETQYF.

The chain carries TRBV4-1 and TRBJ1-2; unclear D gene. The CDR3 loop spans 12 amino acids. CDR1 is MGHRA and CDR2 is YSYEKL in the germline V gene. V was shortened by 0 bases and J by 7 bases, with 6 bases between the two germline ends. The CDR3 sequence: CASSQEISGYTF. The CDR3 nucleotides are TGCGCCAGCAGCCAAGAAATAAGTGGCTACACCTTC.

This chain connects TRBV19 to TRBJ2-7, with 7 bases identical to TRBD2. The CDR3 is 16 residues long. CDR1 and CDR2 from the germline V gene are LNHDA and SQIVND (reference sequence). The J segment lost 3 bases and the V segment lost 0 bases, leaving 8 bases of the junction unmatched. The CDR3 here is CASSIDRDGGYYEQYF. The CDR3 region has the DNA TGTGCCAGTAGTATAGATCGAGACGGGGGGTACTACGAGCAGTACTTC.

The V gene is TRBV7-3, the J gene TRBJ2-1; TRBD1 is a possible D gene (7 bases). There are 16 residues in the CDR3. Trimming left V 1 base short and J 8 bases short, with 18 bases between. CDR1 is SGHTA, CDR2 FQGTGA, per germline. The CDR3 reads CASSLIGRGALDEQFF. Written as DNA, the CDR3 is TGTGCCAGCAGCTTAATTGGCAGGGGGGCGTTGGATGAGCAGTTCTTC.

The chain combines TRBV7-6 with TRBJ2-1; 9 nucleotides align to TRBD2. Germline V gene data show CDR1 as SGHVS and CDR2 as FNYEAQ. V lost 5 bases, J lost 6 bases, and 11 bases stayed unmatched. CDR3 length: 16 residues. The DNA for the CDR3 is TGTGCCAGCAGCCCGGAGCCGGGACTAGCCGGCAATGAGCAGTTCTTC. It codes for CASSPEPGLAGNEQFF. Full variable domain (missing parts from reference TRBV7-6 and TRBJ2-1): GAGVSQSPRYKVTKRGQDVALRCDPISGHVSLYWYRQALGQGPEFLTYFNYEAQQDKSGLPNDRFSAERPEGSISTLTIQRTEQRDSAMYRCASSPEPGLAGNEQFFGPGTRLTVL.

The chain carries TRBV9 and TRBJ2-5; 14 bases match TRBD2. Looked up from germline, CDR1 is SGDLS and CDR2 is YYNGEE. V shed 4 bases, J shed 5 bases, and the junction held 4 bases outside the gene matches. This CDR3 has 15 residues. The CDR3 sequence is CASSKGLAGVETQYF. The CDR3 region has the DNA TGTGCCAGCAGCAAGGGACTAGCGGGAGTTGAGACCCAGTACTTC.

The chain combines TRBV7-9 with TRBJ2-2; the D call may be TRBD1 or TRBD2 (5 bases each). From germline, CDR1 is SEHNR and CDR2 FQNEAQ (reference sequence). CDR3 size: 15 residues. The germline V and J ends were trimmed by 4 bases and 2 bases, with 11 bases remaining between them. CDR3 coding DNA: TGTGCCAGCAGCTCCCGAGGGGCTAACACCGGGGAGCTGTTTTTT. Encoded protein: CASSSRGANTGELFF.

The gene calls are TRBV25-1 and TRBJ2-3; 8 positions agree with TRBD2. The CDR3 runs to 16 residues. Germline V gives CDR1 MGHDK, CDR2 SYGVNS. V trimming: 4 bases; J trimming: 3 bases; junction bases outside the gene matches: 9. DNA of the CDR3: TGTGCCAGCAGTGTCTTAGCCGGCGGGAGGACAGATACGCAGTATTTT. Amino acid sequence: CASSVLAGGRTDTQYF.